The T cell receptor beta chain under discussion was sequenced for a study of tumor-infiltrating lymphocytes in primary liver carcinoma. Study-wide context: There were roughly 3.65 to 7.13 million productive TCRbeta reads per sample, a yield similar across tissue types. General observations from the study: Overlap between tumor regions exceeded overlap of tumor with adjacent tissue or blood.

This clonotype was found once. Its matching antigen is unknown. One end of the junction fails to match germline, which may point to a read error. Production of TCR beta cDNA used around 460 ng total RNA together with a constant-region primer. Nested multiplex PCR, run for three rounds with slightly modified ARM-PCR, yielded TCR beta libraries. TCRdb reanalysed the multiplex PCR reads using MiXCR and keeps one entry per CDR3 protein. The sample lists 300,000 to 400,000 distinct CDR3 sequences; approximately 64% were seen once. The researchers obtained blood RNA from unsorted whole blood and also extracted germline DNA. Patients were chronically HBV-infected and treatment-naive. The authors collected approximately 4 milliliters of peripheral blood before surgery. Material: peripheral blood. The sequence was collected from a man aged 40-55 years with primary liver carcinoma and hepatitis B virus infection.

This CDR3 reads CASNYVAGGYETQYF. The CDR3 bases are TGTGCCAGCAATTACGTCGCGGGAGGTTATGAGACCCAGTACTTC. This chain uses TRBV6-5 with TRBJ2-5, with TRBD2 matching over 8 bases. This CDR3 spans 15 amino acids. CDR1 MNHEY and CDR2 SVGAGI come from the germline V gene.